Below, 16 T cell receptor beta chains from the same sample are listed, as sequenced in a study of identical twins. TCRdb re-derived calls from the 5' RACE reads in MiXCR, one entry per CDR3 protein. The sample records 1.5 million to 2 million distinct CDR3 sequences, under 35% being singletons. The source material was cord blood. These receptors all come from a newborn girl in good health.

This clonotype turned up a few times. The chain joins TRBV4-2 to TRBJ1-5, with D unresolved. The CDR3 is 16 amino acids. V was cut by 0 bases and J by 7 bases, with 16 bases left in between. Germline CDR1 reads LGHNA; CDR2 reads YNFKEQ. The CDR3 is CASSQDGVTLGQPQHF. Here the CDR3 DNA reads TGTGCCAGCAGCCAAGATGGAGTAACCCTTGGCCAGCCCCAGCATTTT.

In its sample, this clonotype was seen a few times. CDR3 amino acids: CASSEYMGNEQYF. DNA for the CDR3: TGTGCCAGCAGTGAATATATGGGGAATGAGCAGTACTTC. The chain is built from TRBV25-1 and TRBJ2-7; D gene ambiguous. V was trimmed by 0 bases and J by 7 bases, leaving 10 bases between them. The CDR3 has 13 residues. The germline gives CDR1 MGHDK, CDR2 SYGVNS.

The V call is TRBV28, the J call TRBJ2-5, with TRBD1 identical over 7 bases. CDR1 is MDHEN and CDR2 is SYDVKM in the germline V gene. V shed 8 bases, J shed 0 bases, and the junction held 9 bases outside the gene matches. The CDR3 loop spans 15 amino acids. The CDR3 DNA sequence: TGTGCCAGCGGTTCCTCCAGGGGGTACCAAGAGACCCAGTACTTC. It specifies CASGSSRGYQETQYF.

This clonotype came up many times. The CDR3 sequence: CATSDSGRSYEQYF. The DNA for the CDR3 is TGTGCCACCAGTGATTCCGGACGGTCCTACGAGCAGTACTTC. This chain links TRBV24-1 with TRBJ2-4, with unresolved D. The J call may be mistaken, given a closer DNA end match to TRBJ2-7. This CDR3 spans 14 amino acids. CDR1 KGHDR and CDR2 SFDVKD come from the germline V gene.

This chain uses TRBV6-1 with TRBJ2-7, with 9 bases identical to TRBD1. V lost 8 bases, J lost 4 bases, and 6 bases stayed unmatched. Looked up from germline, CDR1 is MNHNS and CDR2 is SASEGT. This CDR3 contains 13 residues. This chain's CDR3 is CASYLDRGYEQYF. The CDR3 DNA reads as TGTGCCAGCTACCTCGACAGGGGGTACGAGCAGTACTTC.

The chain links TRBV20-1 to TRBJ2-1, with TRBD1 as a possible D gene (6 bases). Near its end, the DNA agrees better with TRBJ2-7, so the J call may be wrong. Germline loops: CDR1 DFQATT, CDR2 SNEGSKA (reference sequence). The CDR3 is 14 residues long. The CDR3, as DNA: TGCAGTGCTAGATTAGCAGGGGAGCAGCACGGGCAGTACTTC. Translating it yields CSARLAGEQHGQYF.

The J gene is TRBJ1-2, the V gene TRBV20-1; 9 bases are shared with TRBD1. Germline lookup yields CDR1 DFQATT and CDR2 SNEGSKA (reference sequence). The CDR3 sequence is 13 residues long. Losses at the gene ends were 6 bases for V and 4 bases for J; bases not matched to a gene: 6. The CDR3 DNA follows: TGCAGTGCCCTGCCGGGACAGGGCTATGGCTACACCTTC. Translated: CSALPGQGYGYTF.

Many counts were recorded for this clonotype. This rearrangement joins TRBV6-5 to TRBJ1-4, with unresolved D. V was cut by 2 bases and J by 8 bases, with 6 bases left in between. The CDR3 contains 12 residues. Germline assignment: CDR1 MNHEY and CDR2 SVGAGI. CDR3 sequence: CASSYGGEKLFF. CDR3 DNA: TGTGCCAGCAGTTACGGCGGCGAAAAACTGTTTTTT.

CDR3 loop: CSAMGLADSTDTQYF. The CDR3, as DNA: TGCAGTGCTATGGGACTAGCAGATAGCACAGATACGCAGTATTTT. J is TRBJ2-3 and V is TRBV20-1, with 9 bases matching TRBD2. CDR3 length: 15 residues. Trimming took 4 bases from V and 0 from J; bases not matched to a gene: 5. Germline assignment: CDR1 DFQATT and CDR2 SNEGSKA (reference sequence).

V gene TRBV3-1 combines with J gene TRBJ1-1; maybe TRBD1 (6 bases). Trimming shortened V by 5 bases and J by 2 bases, and 15 bases separated the two germline ends. This CDR3 has 15 amino acids. Germline CDR1 reads LGHDT; CDR2 reads YNNKEL (reference sequence). CDR3 bases: TGTGCCAGCAGCTCATATCGACAGGTTAACACTGAAGCTTTCTTT. Translation gives CASSSYRQVNTEAFF.

This clonotype was counted many times. The chain carries TRBV2 and TRBJ2-5, with 11 bases aligning to TRBD2. The germline V gene has CDR1 SNHLY and CDR2 FYNNEI. The junction had 8 bases not matched to a gene; V was cut back by 11 bases and J by 6 bases. The CDR3 consists of 13 residues. CDR3 coding DNA: TGTGCCGTGAAGACTAGCGGGGCGAAGACCCAGTACTTC. Its protein product is CAVKTSGAKTQYF.

The V and J genes are TRBV7-2 and TRBJ2-5; a possible D gene is TRBD2 (5 bases). CDR3 length: 13 amino acids. Germline V gene sequence: CDR1 SGHTA, CDR2 FQGNSA. The V gene lost 1 base and the J gene lost 11 bases, with 14 bases spanning the gap. In DNA, the CDR3 is TGTGCCAGCAGCTTAGGGACTTTCAATGAGCAGTACTTC. Translation gives CASSLGTFNEQYF.

The chain combines TRBV6-5 with TRBJ2-3; 7 bases match TRBD2. The J segment lost 7 bases and the V segment lost 6 bases, leaving 16 bases of the junction unmatched. This CDR3 spans 16 amino acids. The germline gives CDR1 MNHEY, CDR2 SVGAGI. Written as DNA, the CDR3 is TGTGCCAGCAGCCGATCTTCGGGACTAAGACGAAATACGCAGTATTTT. This translates into CASSRSSGLRRNTQYF.

The chain carries TRBV15 and TRBJ2-1, with D tentatively TRBD1 (5 bases). The CDR3 extends over 16 amino acids. Germline lookup yields CDR1 LNHNV and CDR2 YYDKDF (reference sequence). Trimming cost V 1 base and J 7 bases, with 17 bases left between them. The CDR3 DNA reads TGTGCCACCAGCAGAGGAGGTGGGGCGCGGATGAATGAGCAGTTCTTC. It encodes CATSRGGGARMNEQFF.

This clonotype was observed many times. Possible read error: a much larger clone is one base away. The chain couples TRBV6-2 or TRBV6-3 to TRBJ2-5; no firm D call. CDR1 is MNHEY and CDR2 is SVGEGT in the germline V gene. The CDR3 consists of 11 residues. V was shortened by 5 bases and J by 5 bases, with 6 bases between the two germline ends. In DNA, the CDR3 is TGTGCCAGCAGTAACGGGGAGACCCAGTACTTC. Amino acid sequence: CASSNGETQYF.

This clonotype appeared many times. This chain uses TRBV5-1 with TRBJ2-4, with D perhaps matching TRBD1 or TRBD2 (5 bases each). V was cut by 0 bases and J by 4 bases, with 8 bases left in between. The CDR3 runs 14 residues. Per germline, CDR1 SGHRS and CDR2 YFSETQ. The CDR3 DNA reads as TGCGCCAGCAGCTTGGGGGACGGTAAAAACATTCAGTACTTC. Translated: CASSLGDGKNIQYF.